This TCR beta chain was identified in a study of early T cells in non-severe SARS-CoV-2 infection (dated by TCRdb to 2020 to 2022). At the level of the whole study: Because TCR sequencing relied on bulk RNA taken from unsorted whole blood, pairing of alpha and beta chains was not possible.

From the cysteine up to the phenylalanine, the CDR3 has a length of 15 residues. Only the CDR3 DNA is retained, 45 bases long and in frame from the first base. V is pruned by 6 bases and J by 10 bases, leaving 14 bases of the junction without a gene match. The germline V gene encodes CDR1 SGHAT and CDR2 FQNNGV. A case-control design nested within a healthcare worker cohort in London, UK, was used, with weekly nasopharyngeal swab PCR tests and blood sampling performed. Healthcare workers were recruited between 23 and 31 March 2020, during the week of the UK lockdown, and were followed weekly for up to roughly 15 weeks. On this clonotype itself: The antigen it recognizes is unknown. No qualities accompany the bases; no much larger clone lies one base away.

The library was made by 5' RACE. Sequencing was performed on a NextSeq 500. The TCR library protocol attached unique molecular identifiers to individual cDNA molecules to correct for sequencing error and PCR bias. Sequencing covered both TCR alpha and beta chains, and within each sample the abundances of alpha and beta sequences were tightly co-correlated. The source study handled its data this way. V gene, J gene and CDR3 annotation of TCR sequences was performed with Decombinator V4. Expanded TCRs were defined as changing significantly between any two time points under a Poisson model with p below 0.0001. Abundances of TCRs were expressed as counts per million after normalisation to the total number of TCRs sequenced in each sample. MAIT TCRs were defined by TRAV1-2 paired with TRAJ12, TRAJ20 or TRAJ33, and iNKT TCRs by TRAV10 paired with TRAJ18. VDJdb, accessed 1 November 2021, was searched for CMV, EBV and SARS-CoV-2 annotated TCRs, with TCRs annotated for multiple antigens excluded. The public reads were quality trimmed at Q25 with fastp and then assembled into clones with MiXCR by TCRdb, keeping productive beta chains. Rows merge per CDR3 protein into single entries with the most common DNA and genes. The V and J calls shown here were made by TCRdb, not taken from the authors' results. Here the sample has around 26,000 distinct CDR3 sequences; roughly 4.2% occur a single time. Together, the top ten hold roughly 4.2% of the sample.

Here is what the overall study found, with its caveats: VDJdb matching was skewed toward anti-spike CD8 responses, so virus-specific expansions were likely underestimated and private and CD4 specificities were missed.

The sequence links TRBV11-2 to TRBJ2-1; TRBD2 agrees with 8 junctional bases. The source is an adult who was a healthcare worker with PCR-confirmed SARS-CoV-2 infection or an uninfected control (not recorded which). The sample consisted of whole blood. The CDR3 protein: CASSTGTSPLREQFF. The DNA sequence is TGTGCCAGCAGTACCGGGACTAGTCCTTTAAGGGAGCAGTTCTTC.